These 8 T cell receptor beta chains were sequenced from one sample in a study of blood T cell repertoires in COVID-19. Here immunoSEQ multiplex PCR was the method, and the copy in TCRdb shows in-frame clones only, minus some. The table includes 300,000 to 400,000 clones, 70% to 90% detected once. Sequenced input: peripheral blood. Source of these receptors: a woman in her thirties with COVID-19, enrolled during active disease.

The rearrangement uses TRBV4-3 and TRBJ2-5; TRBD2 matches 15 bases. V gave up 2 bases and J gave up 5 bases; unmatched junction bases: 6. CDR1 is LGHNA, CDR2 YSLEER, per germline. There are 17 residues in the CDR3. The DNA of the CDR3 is TGCGCCAGCAGCCAAAGTTGGACTAGCGGGGGGGCGGAGACCCAGTACTTC. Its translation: CASSQSWTSGGAETQYF.

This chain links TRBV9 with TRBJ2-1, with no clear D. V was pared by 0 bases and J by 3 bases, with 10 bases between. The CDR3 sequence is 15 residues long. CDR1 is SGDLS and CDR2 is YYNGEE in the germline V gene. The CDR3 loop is CASSVDPLFYNEQFF. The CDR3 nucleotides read TGTGCCAGCAGCGTAGATCCACTCTTCTACAATGAGCAGTTCTTC.

The CDR3 here is CASKDRTGKGEQFF. In DNA form, the CDR3 reads TGCGCCAGCAAGGACAGGACGGGTAAGGGTGAGCAGTTCTTC. The V call is TRBV10-1, the J call TRBJ2-1; 7 bases agree with TRBD1. The CDR3 length is 14 residues. The germline V gene encodes CDR1 WNHNN and CDR2 SYGVQD (reference sequence). The trim removed 7 bases at V and 9 bases at J, leaving 12 bases unmatched.

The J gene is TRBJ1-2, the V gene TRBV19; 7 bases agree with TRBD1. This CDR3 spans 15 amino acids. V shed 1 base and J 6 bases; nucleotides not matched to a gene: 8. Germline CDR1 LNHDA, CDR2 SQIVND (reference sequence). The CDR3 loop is CASSIAEGAANGYTF. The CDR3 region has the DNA TGTGCCAGTAGTATAGCAGAGGGGGCGGCGAATGGCTACACCTTC.

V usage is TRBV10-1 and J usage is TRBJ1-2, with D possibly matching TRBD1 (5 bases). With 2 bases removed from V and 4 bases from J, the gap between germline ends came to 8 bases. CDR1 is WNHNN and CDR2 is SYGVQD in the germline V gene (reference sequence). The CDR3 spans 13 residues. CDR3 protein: CASSERGSYGYTF. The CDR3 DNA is TGCGCCAGCAGTGAGCGGGGGAGCTATGGCTACACCTTC.

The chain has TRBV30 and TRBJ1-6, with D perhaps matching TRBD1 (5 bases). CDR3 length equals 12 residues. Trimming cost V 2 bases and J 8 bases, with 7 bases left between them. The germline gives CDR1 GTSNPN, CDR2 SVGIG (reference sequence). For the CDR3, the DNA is TGTGCCTGGAGTCCGGGGGATTCACCCCTCCACTTT. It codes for CAWSPGDSPLHF.

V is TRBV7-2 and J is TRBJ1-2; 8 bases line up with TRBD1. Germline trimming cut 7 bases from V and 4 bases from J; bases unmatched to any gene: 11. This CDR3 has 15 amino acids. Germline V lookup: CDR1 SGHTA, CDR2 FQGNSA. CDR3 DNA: TGTGCCAGCACCGTTCAGGGGGCGGGAATCTATGGCTACACCTTC. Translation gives CASTVQGAGIYGYTF.

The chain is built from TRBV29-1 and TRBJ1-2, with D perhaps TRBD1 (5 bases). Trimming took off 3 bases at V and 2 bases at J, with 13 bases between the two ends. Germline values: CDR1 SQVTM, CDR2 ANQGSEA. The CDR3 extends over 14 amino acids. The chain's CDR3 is CSVDNSAGNYGYTF. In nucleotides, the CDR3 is TGCAGCGTTGACAATTCCGCAGGGAACTATGGCTACACCTTC.